This T cell receptor beta chain was observed in a study of quantifying T cell responses using KT2 cells (TCRdb year 2017). With regard to the full study: RNA was DNase-treated and reverse transcribed with TCR alpha and beta constant-region primers, mostly using SuperScript III. The efficiency of the T4 ligation step under optimum conditions was estimated to be greater than 10%. To avoid over-amplification, PCR2 was carried out as a SYBR Green qPCR and halted once a predetermined fluorescence threshold was reached. Broad study findings and their caveats: Detection of KT2 sequences showed saturation at very high KT2 spike-in numbers. Counts of KT2 alpha and beta sequences scaled linearly with input KT2 cell number over several orders of magnitude. The study did not include a side-by-side comparison of this pipeline with other TCR sequencing techniques. KT2 sequences were detected down to the lowest spike-in tested, which was about one KT2 cell per 100,000 PBMC.

The library relied on UMI-ligation and nested PCR. A single-stranded oligonucleotide carrying the Illumina SP2 sequence and a UMI was ligated to the cDNA 3' end using T4 RNA ligase 1. PCR1 was run for 4 cycles (98 degrees C for 15 s, 69 degrees C for 30 s, 72 degrees C for 40 s), and an equimolar mix of RC1.1 and RC1.2, covering TRBC1 and TRBC2, was used as the beta primer. Starting at PCR2, TCR alpha and beta chains were handled separately, and sample indices and Illumina adaptors were added. The UMI, placed after an 8-base spacer, consisted of 12 random nucleotides arranged as two hexamers with a spacer between them. Sequencing was done on an Illumina MiSeq using v2 2x251 paired-end chemistry, usually with about a dozen samples per run. PhiX DNA was added at about 5-7.5% to each sequencing library so that diversity was increased. From the authors' description of their analysis: Raw reads were converted to FASTQ with bcl2fastq and demultiplexed by dual indices using Demultiplexor. Decombinator assigned V and J genes by tag matching, allowing a single base-pair mismatch. Using UMIs, Collapsinator corrected both sequencing errors and the frequency errors that come from PCR heterogeneity. CDR3Translator converted Decombinator identifiers into nucleotide sequence, translated that sequence into amino acids, and extracted CDR3 based on C- and N-terminal motifs. Each distinct KT2 TCR was counted as a cluster of KT2 sequences sharing one unique molecular identifier. TCRdb trimmed public reads at Q25 via fastp, called clones via MiXCR and kept in-frame beta chains. Here each entry gathers all rows of one CDR3 protein and keeps the most common genes and DNA. The V and J calls were determined by TCRdb, not by the authors. The sample data list 40,000 or so distinct CDR3 sequences, and about 17% of these were observed just once. Jointly, the top ten make up about 40% of the sample.

Known numbers of KT2, a T cell clone whose TCR had been sequenced previously, were spiked into unfractionated PBMC to test the sensitivity and accuracy of the pipeline. KT2 cells were mixed with a fixed number of PBMC to create a range of KT2-to-PBMC ratios. Including cysteine and phenylalanine, the CDR3 has 16 amino acids. The entry retains the CDR3 DNA only, 48 bases that are in frame from base 1. The V end loses 2 bases and the J end loses 3 bases, and a stretch of 16 bases separates them. The germline V gene specifies KGHSH as CDR1 and LQKENI as CDR2. This clonotype was seen at least ten times. Its antigen is unknown. No quality values exist for individual bases; no much larger clone is one base distant.

The source of this sequence is a human donor. The sequencing sample was made of PBMCs spiked with cells of the T cell clone KT2. This chain joins TRBV18 to TRBJ1-1; 5 matching bases give a weak D call of TRBD1. The CDR3 protein: CASSPKRVGVDTEAFF. The nucleotides are TGTGCCAGCTCACCAAAAAGGGTAGGGGTAGACACTGAAGCTTTCTTT.